The clone carrying this T cell receptor beta chain was seen a few times. This sample stems from a study of blood T cell repertoires in COVID-19. Study as a whole: Acute-phase and convalescent COVID-19 samples originated in the United States, Italy and Spain. T cells, B-cell-depleted T cells, or PBMCs provided the cDNA or gDNA that served as material.

Trimming at V came to 5 bases and at J to 9 bases, leaving 7 bases not matched to a gene. CDR1 is SGHTA and CDR2 is FQGTGA in the germline V gene. This CDR3 is 15 amino acids long. Authors' methods: Counts of nucleated cells, estimated from reference gene primer amplification, were obtained. This table comes from immunoSEQ multiplex PCR, and its TCRdb copy is limited to in-frame clones, with some not included. V and J calls and clone size follow that table, whereas D and trimming were derived from the DNA. The sample carries about 220,000 clones, more than 70% recorded once. This TCR derives from a woman of 80 years or more with acute or convalescent COVID-19. Sequencing was done on a sample of peripheral blood. The chain links TRBV7-3 to TRBJ1-6, with 10 bases fitting TRBD1. In nucleotides, the CDR3 is TGTGCCAGCAGCCCATATGGGACAGGGGCTTCACCCCTCCACTTT. It is translated as CASSPYGTGASPLHF.